This record concerns one T cell receptor (beta chain) sequence. No antigen is known for it. Every bit of the isolated RNA underwent reverse transcription, so sequencing read expressed TCRB transcripts. For naive, central memory and regulatory T cell samples, reads averaged approximately 3.6 million. Data came from immunoSEQ multiplex PCR; TCRdb stores just in-frame clones and leaves some out. The data show 350,000 to 400,000 clones, approximately 12% seen once. The V gene's germline CDR1 is GTSNPN and CDR2 SVGIG (reference sequence). The CDR3 is 12 amino acids. The V gene lost 2 bases and the J gene lost 8 bases, with 12 bases spanning the gap. This sample was taken from a study of beta chain features in type 1 diabetes. Broader study findings: Significant though moderate, a shortening of TCRB CDR3s appeared in all four CD4+ subsets of Type 1 diabetes patients.

What was sequenced was naive CD4+ T cells from blood. This sequence originates from a woman aged 18-29 years with type 1 diabetes. V gene TRBV30 combines with J gene TRBJ1-2; D ambiguous. The CDR3 is CAWSQITGGYTF. CDR3 in DNA: TGTGCCTGGAGTCAGATTACGGGGGGCTACACCTTC. Complete variable domain (other parts from reference TRBV30 and TRBJ1-2): SQTIHQWPATLVQPVGSPLSLECTVEGTSNPNLYWYRQAAGRGLQLLFYSVGIGQISSEVPQNLSASRPQDRQFILSSKKLLLSDSGFYLCAWSQITGGYTFGSGTRLTVV.